The entry below describes one TCR beta chain. Its antigen is as yet unknown. The data are from a study of Ad26.COV2.S vaccination and SARS-CoV-2 variants. Points from the study as a whole: Marked by substantial breadth, spike-specific CD8+ and CD4+ T cell responses were reportedly seen after vaccination. TCR breadth and depth analyses may have underestimated total T cell responses. Among vaccine recipients, spike-specific TCR breadth exceeded that of placebo recipients.

The treatment was: around 19 received Ad26.COV2.S at low or high dose, single or two shots; roughly five received placebo; per-sample allocation not given. At day 63 after the first vaccine or placebo injection, samples were drawn. Data came from immunoSEQ multiplex PCR; TCRdb stores just in-frame clones and leaves some out. Found here are about 680,000 clones, more than 70% of them singletons; the top ten hold nearly 1.5%. Germline-derived CDR1 and CDR2 are SGHVS and FNYEAQ. The CDR3 covers 15 residues. Trimming left V 1 base short and J 0 bases short, with 7 bases between. The TCR was taken from a person between 18 and 60 years old who received the Ad26.COV2.S COVID-19 vaccine or a placebo. This chain connects TRBV7-6 to TRBJ2-1; D gene unclear. The specimen was peripheral blood, collected in a trial of Ad26.COV2.S vaccine versus placebo. CDR3: CASSLEGSSYNEQFF. The CDR3 DNA follows: TGTGCCAGCAGCTTAGAAGGCAGCTCCTACAATGAGCAGTTCTTC.